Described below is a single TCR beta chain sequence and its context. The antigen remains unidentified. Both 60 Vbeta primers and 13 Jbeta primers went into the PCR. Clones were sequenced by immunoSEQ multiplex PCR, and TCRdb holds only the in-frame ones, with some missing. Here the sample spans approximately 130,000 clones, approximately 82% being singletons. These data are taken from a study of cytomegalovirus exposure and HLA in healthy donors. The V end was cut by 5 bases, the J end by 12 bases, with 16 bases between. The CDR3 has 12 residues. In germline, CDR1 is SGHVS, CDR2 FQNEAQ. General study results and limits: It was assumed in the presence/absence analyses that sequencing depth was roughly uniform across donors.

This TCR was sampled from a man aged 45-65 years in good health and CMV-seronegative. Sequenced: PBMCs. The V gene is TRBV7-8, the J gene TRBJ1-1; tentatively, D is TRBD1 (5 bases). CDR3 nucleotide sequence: TGTGCCAGCAGCCCTGGGAGGGGTTGGCCTTTCTTT. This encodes CASSPGRGWPFF.